This TCR beta chain appears in the sequencing data of a study of CD8 T cells in Susac syndrome. Study-wide results and limits: Regarding the TCR sequencing and HLA analysis, the study admitted that a relatively small number of individuals were involved.

The multiple sclerosis control group comprised treatment-naive patients with stable or active relapsing-remitting disease. In this sample, this clonotype turned up once. What it binds is not known. Reverse transcription of about 0.5 to 1 ug RNA used random hexamers. Amplification of TCR beta CDR3 used immunoSEQ multiplex PCR across 54 Vbeta and 13 Jbeta. MiXCR was run by TCRdb on the immunoSEQ multiplex PCR reads, yielding one entry per CDR3 protein. The data show approximately 270,000 distinct CDR3 sequences, around 93% seen once. Trimming removed 2 bases at V and 0 bases at J, with 13 bases between. Germline V CDR1 and CDR2: WSHSY, SAAADI. The CDR3 sequence is 16 residues long.

The clonotype comes from a human donor with multiple sclerosis. Sequenced input: CD4+ T cells from PBMCs. The rearrangement uses TRBV10-2 and TRBJ1-1; no firm D call. The DNA of the CDR3 is TGCGCCAGCAGTGAGGTGCCAGGTCCTCTGAACACTGAAGCTTTCTTT. It is translated as CASSEVPGPLNTEAFF.